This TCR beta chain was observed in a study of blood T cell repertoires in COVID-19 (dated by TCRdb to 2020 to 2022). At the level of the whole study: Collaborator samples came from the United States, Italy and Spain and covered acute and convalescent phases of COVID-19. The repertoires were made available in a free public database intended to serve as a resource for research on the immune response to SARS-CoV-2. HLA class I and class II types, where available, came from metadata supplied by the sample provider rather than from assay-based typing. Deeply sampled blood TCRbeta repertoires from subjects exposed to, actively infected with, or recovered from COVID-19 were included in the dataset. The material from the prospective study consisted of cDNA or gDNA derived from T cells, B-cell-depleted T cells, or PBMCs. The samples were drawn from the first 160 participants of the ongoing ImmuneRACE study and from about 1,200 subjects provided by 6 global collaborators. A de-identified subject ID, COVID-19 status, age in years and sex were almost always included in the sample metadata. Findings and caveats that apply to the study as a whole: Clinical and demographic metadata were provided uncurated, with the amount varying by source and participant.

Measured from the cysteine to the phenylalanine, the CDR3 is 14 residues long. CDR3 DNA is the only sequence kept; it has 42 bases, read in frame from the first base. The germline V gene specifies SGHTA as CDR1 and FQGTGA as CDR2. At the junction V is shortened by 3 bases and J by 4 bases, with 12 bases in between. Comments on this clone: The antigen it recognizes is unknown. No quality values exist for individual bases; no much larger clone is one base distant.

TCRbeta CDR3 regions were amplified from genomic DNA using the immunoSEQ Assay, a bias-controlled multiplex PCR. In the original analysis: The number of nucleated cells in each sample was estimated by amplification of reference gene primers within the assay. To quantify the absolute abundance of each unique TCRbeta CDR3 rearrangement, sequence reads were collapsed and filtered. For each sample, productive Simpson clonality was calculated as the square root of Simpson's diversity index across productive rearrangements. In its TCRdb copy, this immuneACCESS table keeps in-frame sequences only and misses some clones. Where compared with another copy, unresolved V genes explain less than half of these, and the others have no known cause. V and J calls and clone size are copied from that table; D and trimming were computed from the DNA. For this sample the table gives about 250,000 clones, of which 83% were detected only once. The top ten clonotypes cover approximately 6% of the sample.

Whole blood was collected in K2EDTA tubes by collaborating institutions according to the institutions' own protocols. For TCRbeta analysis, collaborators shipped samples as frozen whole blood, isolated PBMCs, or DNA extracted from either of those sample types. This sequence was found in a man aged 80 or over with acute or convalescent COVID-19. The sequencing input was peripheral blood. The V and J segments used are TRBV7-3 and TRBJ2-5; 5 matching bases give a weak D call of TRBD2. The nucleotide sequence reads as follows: TGTGCCAGCAGCTTGCCGGGGAGTGGAGAGACCCAGTACTTC. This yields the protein CASSLPGSGETQYF. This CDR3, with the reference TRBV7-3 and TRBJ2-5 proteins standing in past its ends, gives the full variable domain GAGVSQTPSNKVTEKGKYVELRCDPISGHTALYWYRQSLGQGPEFLIYFQGTGAADDSGLPNDRFFAVRPEGSVSTLKIQRTERGDSAVYLCASSLPGSGETQYFGPGTRLLVL.